This TCR beta chain was found in a study of blood T cell repertoires in COVID-19 (dated by TCRdb to 2020 to 2021). A note on the overall study: Samples from collaborators originated in the United States, Italy and Spain and spanned both the acute and convalescent phases of COVID-19. The prospective study material was composed of cDNA or gDNA derived from T cells, B-cell-depleted T cells, or PBMCs. Subjects who had been exposed to COVID-19, were actively infected with it, or had recovered from it provided the deeply sampled blood TCRbeta repertoires that made up the dataset. The repertoires were released in a freely available public database intended as a resource for research on the immune response to SARS-CoV-2. The samples were drawn from the first 160 participants of the ongoing ImmuneRACE study and from under 1,500 subjects provided by 6 global collaborators. The sample metadata nearly always contained a de-identified subject ID, COVID-19 status, age in years and sex. Where HLA class I and class II types were available, the types were taken from metadata supplied by the sample provider, not from assay-based typing.

Each collaborating institution followed its own protocols to collect whole blood in K2EDTA tubes. For TCRbeta analysis, collaborators shipped samples in one of three forms: frozen whole blood, isolated PBMCs, or DNA extracted from either of those sample types. TCRbeta CDR3 regions were amplified from genomic DNA using the immunoSEQ Assay, a bias-controlled multiplex PCR. The study's own analysis went as follows. Within the assay, amplification of reference gene primers was used to estimate how many nucleated cells each sample contained. Sequence reads were collapsed and filtered to measure the absolute abundance of every unique TCRbeta CDR3 rearrangement. For each sample, productive Simpson clonality was calculated by taking the square root of Simpson's diversity index across productive rearrangements. Drawn from immuneACCESS, this table holds only the in-frame rearrangements with V and J called that TCRdb kept. Clones are partly lost; checked studies trace under half to an unresolved V gene and leave the rest unexplained. The V and J calls and the clone size are those of that table, but D and trimming were determined from the DNA. The sample data list about 80,000 clones, and roughly 90% of these were observed just once. The ten most abundant clones make up around 12% of the sample.

As for this clone: The antigen it recognizes is unknown. No clone much larger than this one lies a single base away; base qualities are absent.

V loses 0 bases, J loses 3 bases, and the germline ends lie 12 bases apart. The germline V gene (reference sequence) supplies CDR1 LGHDT and CDR2 YNNKEL. Taken from cysteine to phenylalanine, the CDR3 has 16 residues. Only the CDR3 region is kept as DNA, spanning 48 bases read in frame from base 1. Overall results and qualifications from the work: The amount of clinical and demographic metadata varied by source and participant and was provided uncurated.

This receptor was identified in a man in his 70s with active or convalescent COVID-19. Recombination connected TRBV3-1 (or the pseudogene TRBV3-2) to TRBJ2-1, with the D gene not confidently named. The specimen was peripheral blood. The CDR3 region: CASSQDPVAFYNEQFF. The base sequence is TGTGCCAGCAGCCAAGATCCCGTAGCATTCTACAATGAGCAGTTCTTC.